This TCR beta chain was sequenced during a study of blood T cell repertoires in COVID-19 (dated by TCRdb to 2018 to 2020). Regarding the research as a whole: The collaborator samples originated in the United States, Italy and Spain and spanned the acute and convalescent phases of COVID-19. The repertoires were released in a freely available public database meant as a resource for research on the immune response to SARS-CoV-2. Deeply sampled blood TCRbeta repertoires from subjects exposed to, actively infected with, or recovered from COVID-19 were included in the dataset. The sample metadata nearly always contained a de-identified subject ID, COVID-19 status, age in years and sex. The prospective study material was composed of cDNA or gDNA derived from T cells, B-cell-depleted T cells, or PBMCs. The samples were drawn from the first 160 participants of the ongoing ImmuneRACE study and from over a thousand subjects provided by 6 global collaborators. Where available, HLA class I and class II types were taken from metadata supplied by the sample provider and were not determined by assay-based typing.

The germline V gene (reference sequence) supplies CDR1 MNHEY and CDR2 SMNVEV. The germline ends are 8 bases apart after V is trimmed by 1 base and J by 3 bases. CDR3 length: 14 amino acids, cysteine to phenylalanine. Of the read, only the CDR3 DNA is kept; its 42 bases are in frame from base 1. Participants in the prospective study were aged roughly 18 to 89 years, lived in 20 to 30 United States geographic areas, and enrolled through a virtual design. In the prospective study, cohorts were assigned on the basis of participant-reported clinical history obtained from a screening survey and a study questionnaire. ImmuneRACE Cohort 3 recovered participants were defined by two consecutive negative NP/OP PCR tests, healthcare professional clearance, or symptom resolution. Mobile phlebotomists in the prospective study collected whole blood, serum and a nasopharyngeal or oropharyngeal swab from every participant. Over a roughly two-month period, participants in the prospective study had the option of providing additional blood draws and questionnaires. Before DNA extraction, prospective study blood samples were shipped either frozen or at room temperature.

The study at large found these results: The amount of clinical and demographic metadata varied by source and participant and was provided uncurated.

In regard to this clone: Its antigen is not yet known. There are no base qualities to consult, and no much larger clone falls within one base.

TCRbeta CDR3 regions were amplified from genomic DNA using the immunoSEQ Assay, a bias-controlled multiplex PCR. Regarding the original processing steps: Within the assay, amplification of reference gene primers was used to estimate how many nucleated cells each sample contained. To quantify the absolute abundance of each unique TCRbeta CDR3 rearrangement, sequence reads were collapsed and filtered. Productive Simpson clonality was computed per sample as the square root of Simpson's diversity index over productive rearrangements. In TCRdb, the immuneACCESS table is reduced to in-frame sequences with V and J assigned. These tables do not hold every clone; where another copy was compared, an unresolved V gene accounts for under half, and the others remain unexplained. That table supplies the V and J calls and clone size; D and trimming were determined from the DNA. Within this sample are approximately 300,000 clones, with more than 75% of them counted one time only. The biggest ten clones account for about 10% of the sample.

Sequencing used PBMCs or T cells enriched from blood (not recorded which). The receptor was isolated from a woman aged 18 to 35 who had recovered from COVID-19. The chain was built from TRBV27 and TRBJ2-3; a weak D assignment points to TRBD1 (5 bases agree). The CDR3 region has the sequence CASSLFPGTDTQYF. The sequence in DNA is TGTGCCAGCAGTTTATTCCCAGGGACAGATACGCAGTATTTT.